The rows below give T cell receptor beta chains drawn from one sample of a study of blood T cells in healthy people across ages. Using its own MiXCR run on the 5' RACE reads, TCRdb lists one record per CDR3 protein. Of about 640,000 distinct CDR3 sequences listed, roughly 53% are singletons. The material sequenced was blood. Every receptor here comes from a man in his 60s in good health. Each CDR3 is given with its conserved first and last residue. The D gene is left open where the match is weak. Only some rows state a clone size, as once, few, many or a class for expanded clones.

.,TRBJ1-6,TRBV28,once,TGTGCCAGCACAGATTCGTCCTATAATTCACCCCTCCACTTT,CASTDSSYNSPLHF
TRBD2,TRBJ2-1,TRBV7-2,.,TGTGCCAGCAGCACCGGGACTAGCGGGGGACCCTACAATGAGCAGTTCTTC,CASSTGTSGGPYNEQFF
.,TRBJ2-3,TRBV20-1,.,TGCAGTGCTAGAGATCGCCAGGGGCTAAGCACAGATACGCAGTATTTT,CSARDRQGLSTDTQYF
TRBD2,TRBJ2-3,TRBV4-2,once,TGTGCCAGCAGCCAAGTAGCGGGGGGGACTAGCACAGATACGCAGTATTTT,CASSQVAGGTSTDTQYF
TRBD1,TRBJ2-5,TRBV5-1,.,TGCGCCAGCAGCTTGTCCCCCGACAGGGTACTTCAAGAGACCCAGTACTTC,CASSLSPDRVLQETQYF
.,TRBJ1-2,TRBV5-1,many,TGCGCCAGCAGCTTTGGGAGGGCGGCTGGCTACACCTTC,CASSFGRAAGYTF
.,TRBJ1-6,TRBV6-6,few,TGTGCCAGCAGGAGCTCCTATAATTCACCCCTCCACTTT,CASRSSYNSPLHF
TRBD1,TRBJ1-2,TRBV7-9,.,TGTGCCAGCCAGGGGGACTATGGCTACACCTTC,CASQGDYGYTF
TRBD1,TRBJ2-5,TRBV9,.,TGTGCCAGCAGCGTAGGTTGGACAGGGGGAAGAGGGGTTGCACAAGAGACCCAGTACTTC,CASSVGWTGGRGVAQETQYF
.,TRBJ1-6,TRBV7-8,.,TGTGCCAGCAGCTTAGCGGGGGAGCACTCACCCCTCCACTTT,CASSLAGEHSPLHF
TRBD1,TRBJ1-2,TRBV7-2,.,TGTGCCAGCAGCACCCGGACAGGGGCTGTACACTATGGCTACACCTTC,CASSTRTGAVHYGYTF
.,TRBJ2-1,TRBV6-2/TRBV6-3,.,TGTGCCAGCAGCCTCAGGGGAGGAGGCAATGAGCAGTTCTTC,CASSLRGGGNEQFF
TRBD1,TRBJ1-2,TRBV5-6,few,TGTGCCAGCAGCTTCGACAGGGTGGTCACCTTC,CASSFDRVVTF
TRBD1,TRBJ1-2,TRBV7-2,.,TGTGCCAGCAGCTCGACAGGGGGTTACTATGGCTACACCTTC,CASSSTGGYYGYTF
.,TRBJ2-7,TRBV4-1,.,TGCGCCAGCAGCCAACTCCTCGATAGGGCCTCCTACGAGCAGTACTTC,CASSQLLDRASYEQYF
TRBD1,TRBJ2-3,TRBV5-1,.,TGCGCCAGCAGGGCGGGACAGGGGGCAGATACGCAGTATTTT,CASRAGQGADTQYF
.,TRBJ2-7,TRBV7-9,.,TGTGCCAGCAGCGTGGTTGGTGGCAATGAGCAGTACTTC,CASSVVGGNEQYF
TRBD1,TRBJ1-5,TRBV23-1,.,TGCGCCAGCAGTCAATCGCGGGACAGGGTACATCAGCCCCAGCATTTT,CASSQSRDRVHQPQHF
.,TRBJ2-1,TRBV29-1,many,TGCAGCGTTGATTTAGGGCTCGCCTACAATGAGCAGTTCTTC,CSVDLGLAYNEQFF
TRBD1,TRBJ2-6,TRBV9,.,TGTGCCAGCAGCGTACCGGGGACAGCCTCTGGGGCCAACGTCCTGACTTTC,CASSVPGTASGANVLTF
TRBD1,TRBJ1-3,TRBV18,few,TGTGCCAGCTCGGACAGGGCTGGAAACACCATATATTTT,CASSDRAGNTIYF
.,TRBJ1-6,TRBV9,.,TGTGCCAGCAGCATCCGCGGGGACGGAGCTCTTAATTCACCCCTCCACTTT,CASSIRGDGALNSPLHF
.,TRBJ2-2,TRBV7-9,few,TGTGCCAGCAGCCCCCTTGGAGGGGTCACGAACACCGGGGAGCTGTTTTTT,CASSPLGGVTNTGELFF
TRBD2,TRBJ2-1,TRBV12-3/TRBV12-4,once,TGTGCCAGCAGTTTAATGGCGGGGGGCGGGTACAATGAGCAGTTCTTC,CASSLMAGGGYNEQFF
.,TRBJ1-2,TRBV25-1,few,TGTGCCAGCAGCGGGGACAACTATGGCTACACCTTC,CASSGDNYGYTF
TRBD2,TRBJ2-1,TRBV5-1,.,TGCGCCAGCAGCTTGCTTCGGACTAGCGGGGGGGCCAGGCCTCTCCCCCATGAGCAGTTCTTC,CASSLLRTSGGARPLPHEQFF
TRBD2,TRBJ2-5,TRBV7-9,once,TGTGCCAGCAGGGACCCCCACGGGACTACAGACAATGAGCAGTACTTC,CASRDPHGTTDNEQYF
TRBD1,TRBJ1-6,TRBV20-1,few,TGCAGTGCTAGAGATCTAGGACAGGCCCCAGGGTCACCCCTCCACTTT,CSARDLGQAPGSPLHF
TRBD2,TRBJ2-1,TRBV9,few,TGTGCCAGCAGCGTACCACTAGCGGGGGGGCTCTACAATGAGCAGTTCTTC,CASSVPLAGGLYNEQFF
TRBD1,TRBJ2-1,TRBV6-2/TRBV6-3,.,TGTGCCAGCAGGGAGACAGGGTCCTTGGACAATGAGCAGTTCTTC,CASRETGSLDNEQFF
TRBD1,TRBJ2-1,TRBV5-5,.,TGTGCCAGCAGCGCGGGACAGGGCCTCTCCTACAATGAGCAGTTATTC,CASSAGQGLSYNEQLF
.,TRBJ2-1,TRBV5-1,few,TGTGCCAGCAGTTTAGGGGTCTACAATGAGCAGTTCTTC,CASSLGVYNEQFF
.,TRBJ1-3,TRBV7-8,.,TGTGCCAGCAGCCCCCAGACACTGGACTCTGGAAACACCATATATTTT,CASSPQTLDSGNTIYF
.,TRBJ2-1,TRBV21-1,once,TGTGCCAGCAGCAAAGATGTAGCGAGAGAGGTGAACCCTTGTAATGAGCAGTTCTTC,CASSKDVAREVNPCNEQFF
.,TRBJ2-7,TRBV2,.,TGTGCCAGCAGGGGGTACGCCGAGCAGTACTTC,CASRGYAEQYF
.,TRBJ1-2,TRBV3-1,.,TGTGCCAGCAGCCAACAGGGTTCGGACTATGGCTACACCTTC,CASSQQGSDYGYTF
.,TRBJ1-5,TRBV12-3/TRBV12-4,.,TGTGCCAGCAGTTTGGGGGGGCAGGGGTCAGGTCAGCCCCAGCATTTT,CASSLGGQGSGQPQHF
TRBD1,TRBJ1-6,TRBV7-2,few,TGTGCCAGCAGCTTAGCGGGACAGCCCCTCCACTTT,CASSLAGQPLHF
.,TRBJ1-1,TRBV2,.,TGTGCCAGCAGTGGGGAACCGAACACTGAAGCTTTCTTT,CASSGEPNTEAFF
TRBD1,TRBJ2-5,TRBV20-1,.,TGCAGTGCTAGCCCAAGGACAGGGCGATGGGAGCAGTACTTC,CSASPRTGRWEQYF
.,TRBJ1-2,TRBV12-3/TRBV12-4,.,TGTGCCAGCAGTGCGTCGACAGGCGCTGGCTACACCTTC,CASSASTGAGYTF
TRBD1,TRBJ1-4,TRBV5-1,few,TGCGCCAGCAGCTTGGGACAGGGGGCGGCTAATGAAAAACTGTTTTTT,CASSLGQGAANEKLFF
TRBD2,TRBJ2-5,TRBV5-4,few,TGTGCCAGCAGCTTTGAACTAGCGGGGATACAAGAGACCCAGTACTTC,CASSFELAGIQETQYF
TRBD2,TRBJ2-1,TRBV6-5,few,TGTGCCAGCAGATTAGCGGGGGTTCGTAATGAGCAGTTCTTC,CASRLAGVRNEQFF
.,TRBJ2-3,TRBV20-1,.,TGCAGTGCTAGAATCGGGGGTAAAAACTGGGATACGCAGTATTTT,CSARIGGKNWDTQYF
.,TRBJ2-5,TRBV3-1,.,TGTGCCAGCAAGGGACCGAGGCGGAAAGAGACCCAGTACTTC,CASKGPRRKETQYF
TRBD1,TRBJ1-5,TRBV2,.,TGTGCCAGCAGTGAAGCGGAGGACAGGGTTCAGCCCCAGCATTTT,CASSEAEDRVQPQHF
.,TRBJ2-1,TRBV12-3/TRBV12-4,.,TGTGCCAGCAGTTTCGAAAACTTCGGAGCGGGGCAGTTCTTC,CASSFENFGAGQFF
.,TRBJ2-3,TRBV7-6,.,TGTGCCAGCAGCTTAGTAGGGGGGACTATAAATACGCAGTATTTT,CASSLVGGTINTQYF
.,TRBJ2-3,TRBV10-1,.,TGCGCCAGCAGTGCCGCCCGGCCCACAGATACGCAGTATTTT,CASSAARPTDTQYF
.,TRBJ2-5,TRBV12-3/TRBV12-4,.,TGTGCCAGCAGTTCCCGACTGCTAAAGGGGACCCAGTACTTC,CASSSRLLKGTQYF
.,TRBJ2-3,TRBV7-9,.,TGTGCCAGCAGCTTAGAAGGGTCGGATACGCAGTATTTT,CASSLEGSDTQYF
.,TRBJ2-7,TRBV7-2,once,TGTGCCAGCAGCTTAGACCGTGGGTTCGAGCAGTACTTC,CASSLDRGFEQYF
.,TRBJ2-7,TRBV5-1,.,TGCGCCAGCAGCTTTGGGTGGGGAGACTACGAGCAGTACTTC,CASSFGWGDYEQYF
.,TRBJ1-2,TRBV15,.,TGTGCCACCAGCAGAGATACAGGGTACTATGGCTACACCTTC,CATSRDTGYYGYTF
.,TRBJ2-7,TRBV11-1,.,TGTGCCAGCAGCTTAGCAGGGTCTCGCTACAATAAGCAGTACTTC,CASSLAGSRYNKQYF
.,TRBJ2-7,TRBV20-1,.,TGCAGTGCTAGAGCTGAACAGGGAGGTTACGAGCAGTACTTC,CSARAEQGGYEQYF
TRBD2,TRBJ2-3,TRBV5-1,few,TGCGCCAGCAGCACCCATTTCGGGGGGGCCCCAGATACGCAGTATTTT,CASSTHFGGAPDTQYF